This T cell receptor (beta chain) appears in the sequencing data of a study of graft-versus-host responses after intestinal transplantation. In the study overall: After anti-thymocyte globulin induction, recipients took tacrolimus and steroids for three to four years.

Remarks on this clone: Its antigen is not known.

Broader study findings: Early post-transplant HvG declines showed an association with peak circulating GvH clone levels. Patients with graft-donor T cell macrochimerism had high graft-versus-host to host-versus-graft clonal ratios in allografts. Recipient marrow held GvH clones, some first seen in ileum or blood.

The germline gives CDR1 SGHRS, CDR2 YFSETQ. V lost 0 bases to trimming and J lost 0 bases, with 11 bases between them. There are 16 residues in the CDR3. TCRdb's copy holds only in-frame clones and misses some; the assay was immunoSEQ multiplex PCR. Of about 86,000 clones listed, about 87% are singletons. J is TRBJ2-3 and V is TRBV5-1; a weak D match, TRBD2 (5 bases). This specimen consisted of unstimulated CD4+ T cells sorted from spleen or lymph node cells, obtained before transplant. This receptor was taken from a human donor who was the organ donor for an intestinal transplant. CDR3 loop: CASSLEGGPSTDTQYF. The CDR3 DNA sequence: TGCGCCAGCAGCTTGGAGGGCGGGCCTAGCACAGATACGCAGTATTTT.